The next 13 T cell receptor beta chains were all read from a single sample in a study of blood T cell repertoires in COVID-19. The protocol was immunoSEQ multiplex PCR, while the TCRdb copy is restricted to in-frame clones and leaves out a portion. The repertoire holds about 250,000 clones, around 85% seen once, with 0.75% to 0.95% in the top ten. Sequences were obtained from peripheral blood. All receptors come from a human donor with COVID-19, enrolled during active disease. The donor label of this sample is uncertain.

The chain couples TRBV5-4 to TRBJ1-1; D might be TRBD1 (6 bases). V lost 4 bases and J lost 7, with 17 bases in between. The CDR3 loop spans 14 amino acids. Germline V gene data show CDR1 as SGHNT and CDR2 as YYREEE (reference sequence). The CDR3 sequence is CASSPTHRDLEAFF. The CDR3 region has the DNA TGTGCCAGCAGCCCGACCCACAGGGATCTTGAAGCTTTCTTT.

V is TRBV3-1 (or the pseudogene TRBV3-2) and J is TRBJ2-5; D unresolved. CDR3 length: 14 residues. The germline CDR1 and CDR2 sequences are LGHDT and YNNKEL (reference sequence). The V end lost 4 bases, the J end lost 4 bases, and 13 bases lay between the germline ends. In DNA form, the CDR3 reads TGTGCCAGCAGCCCGAGTGTGAACCGAGAGACCCAGTACTTC. Protein product: CASSPSVNRETQYF.

The CDR3 reads CASSMAGIGDIQYF. The CDR3 DNA reads as TGTGCCAGTAGTATGGCAGGGATAGGGGACATTCAGTACTTC. The V and J genes are TRBV19 and TRBJ2-4; D is possibly TRBD1 (5 bases). The CDR3 is 14 amino acids. The V and J ends lost 3 bases and 8 bases respectively, with 14 bases between them. Germline V lookup: CDR1 LNHDA, CDR2 SQIVND (reference sequence).

This clone was observed a few times. V gene TRBV2 combines with J gene TRBJ1-1; D uncertain. The CDR3 is made up of 13 amino acids. Germline lookup yields CDR1 SNHLY and CDR2 FYNNEI. V lost 3 bases and J 1 base, leaving 6 bases between the germline ends. The CDR3 region has the DNA TGTGCCAGCAGTGACAGTCGGAACACTGAAGCTTTCTTT. It yields the protein CASSDSRNTEAFF.

The V call is TRBV10-2, the J call TRBJ2-2; D may be TRBD1 (5 bases). CDR1 is WSHSY and CDR2 is SAAADI in the germline V gene. Between the trimmed V and J ends, which lost 6 bases and 5 bases, there was a span of 10 bases. This CDR3 region has 13 residues. Written as DNA, the CDR3 is TGCGCCAGCAGGGGGCAGGAAACCGGGGAGCTGTTTTTT. As protein: CASRGQETGELFF.

The table lists this clone with a few counts. The chain employs TRBV28 and TRBJ1-3; D not resolved. Germline V gives CDR1 MDHEN, CDR2 SYDVKM. The CDR3 runs to 15 residues. Between the trimmed V and J ends, which lost 6 bases and 4 bases, there was a span of 16 bases. The CDR3 loop is CASRPGGRWGNTIYF. The CDR3 bases are TGTGCCAGCAGACCGGGAGGCCGGTGGGGAAACACCATATATTTT.

The chain joins TRBV28 to TRBJ2-7; D gene unclear. The V gene's germline CDR1 is MDHEN and CDR2 SYDVKM. The CDR3 has 16 residues. Trimming left V 4 bases short and J 0 bases short, with 16 bases between. Here the CDR3 DNA reads TGTGCCAGCAGTTCAAACACCTTTGGTCTCTCCTACGAGCAGTACTTC. Translated, it gives CASSSNTFGLSYEQYF.

The chain links TRBV7-6 to TRBJ1-4, with 9 bases that match TRBD1. Germline V gives CDR1 SGHVS, CDR2 FNYEAQ. With 5 bases clipped from V and 6 bases from J, the junction kept 7 bases outside the gene matches. The CDR3 extends over 15 amino acids. The CDR3 region is CASSRGQGIYEKLFF. CDR3 DNA: TGTGCCAGCAGCCGCGGACAGGGGATCTATGAAAAACTGTTTTTT.

This rearrangement joins TRBV6-1 to TRBJ1-6; no definite D call. The CDR3 covers 13 residues. From germline, CDR1 is MNHNS and CDR2 SASEGT. The V end lost 1 base, the J end lost 9 bases, and 7 bases lay between the germline ends. The CDR3 nucleotides read TGTGCCAGCAGTGAAGGACTTGGTTCACCCCTCCACTTT. It specifies CASSEGLGSPLHF.

The chain has TRBV10-1 and TRBJ2-3; TRBD1 matches at 12 bases. In germline, CDR1 is WNHNN, CDR2 SYGVQD (reference sequence). Trimming cost V 3 bases and J 4 bases; bases outside gene matches: 5. This CDR3 comprises 16 residues. The CDR3 sequence is CASSDPGQGAADTQYF. Written as DNA, the CDR3 is TGCGCCAGCAGTGATCCGGGACAGGGGGCAGCAGATACGCAGTATTTT.

The genes are TRBV29-1 and TRBJ2-2; tentatively, D is TRBD2 (6 bases). The CDR3 extends over 14 amino acids. Trimming pared 4 bases from V and 3 bases from J, leaving 12 bases between. Germline V gene lookup returns CDR1 SQVTM and CDR2 ANQGSEA. This CDR3 is CSVAPWGDTGELFF. As DNA, the CDR3 is TGCAGCGTTGCTCCCTGGGGGGACACCGGGGAGCTGTTTTTT.

The chain is built from TRBV19 and TRBJ2-7; 7 nucleotides agree with TRBD2. Germline assignment: CDR1 LNHDA and CDR2 SQIVND (reference sequence). With 1 base clipped from V and 1 base from J, the junction kept 4 bases outside the gene matches. The CDR3 runs to 15 residues. The CDR3 DNA follows: TGTGCCAGTAGTATAGGGCTAGCGGAATCCTACGAGCAGTACTTC. Protein: CASSIGLAESYEQYF.

The chain links TRBV3-1 (or the pseudogene TRBV3-2) to TRBJ1-1, with D maybe TRBD1 (5 bases). The CDR3 has 14 residues. V was clipped by 1 base and J by 4 bases, with 10 bases between them. CDR1 LGHDT and CDR2 YNNKEL come from the germline V gene (reference sequence). This CDR3 is CASSQGGDRTEAFF. The CDR3 region has the DNA TGTGCCAGCAGCCAAGGGGGGGATCGCACTGAAGCTTTCTTT.